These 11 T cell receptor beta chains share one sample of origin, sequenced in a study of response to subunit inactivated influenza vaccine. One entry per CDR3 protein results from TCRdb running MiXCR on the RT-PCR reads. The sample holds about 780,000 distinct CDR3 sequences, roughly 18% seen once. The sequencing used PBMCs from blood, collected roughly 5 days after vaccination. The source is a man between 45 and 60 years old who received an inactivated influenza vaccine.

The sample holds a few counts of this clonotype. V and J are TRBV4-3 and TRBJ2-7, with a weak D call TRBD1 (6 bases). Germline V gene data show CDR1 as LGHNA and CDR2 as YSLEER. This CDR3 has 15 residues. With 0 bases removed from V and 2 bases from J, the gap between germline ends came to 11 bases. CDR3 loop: CASSQDLGQPYEQYF. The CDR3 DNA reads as TGCGCCAGCAGCCAAGACTTGGGACAACCCTACGAGCAGTACTTC.

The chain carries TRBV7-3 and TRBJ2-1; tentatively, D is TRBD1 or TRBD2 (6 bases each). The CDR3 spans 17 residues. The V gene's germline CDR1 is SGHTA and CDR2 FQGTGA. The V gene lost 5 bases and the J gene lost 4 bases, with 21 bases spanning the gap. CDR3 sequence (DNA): TGTGCCAGCAGCCTCAATCCGCCGGGGGCAGGTTACAATGAGCAGTTCTTC. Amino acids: CASSLNPPGAGYNEQFF.

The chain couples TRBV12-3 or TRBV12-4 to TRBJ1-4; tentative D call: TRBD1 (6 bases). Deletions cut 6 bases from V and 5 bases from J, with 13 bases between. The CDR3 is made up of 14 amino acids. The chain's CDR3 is CASSPARGNEKLFF. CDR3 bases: TGTGCCAGCAGCCCAGCAAGGGGGAATGAAAAACTGTTTTTT.

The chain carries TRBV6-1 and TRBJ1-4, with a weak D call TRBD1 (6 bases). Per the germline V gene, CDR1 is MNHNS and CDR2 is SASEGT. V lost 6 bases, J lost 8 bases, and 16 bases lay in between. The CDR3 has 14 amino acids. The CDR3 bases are TGTGCCAGCAGCGCTACAGGGTGGAGGGAAAAACTGTTTTTT. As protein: CASSATGWREKLFF.

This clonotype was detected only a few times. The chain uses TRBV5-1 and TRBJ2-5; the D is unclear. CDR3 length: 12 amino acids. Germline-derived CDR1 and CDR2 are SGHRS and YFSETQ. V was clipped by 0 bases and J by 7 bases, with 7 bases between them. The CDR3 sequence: CASSLGPGTQYF. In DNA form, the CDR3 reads TGCGCCAGCAGCTTGGGACCTGGGACCCAGTACTTC. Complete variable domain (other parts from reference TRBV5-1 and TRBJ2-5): KAGVTQTPRYLIKTRGQQVTLSCSPISGHRSVSWYQQTPGQGLQFLFEYFSETQRNKGNFPGRFSGRQFSNSRSEMNVSTLELGDSALYLCASSLGPGTQYFGPGTRLLVL.

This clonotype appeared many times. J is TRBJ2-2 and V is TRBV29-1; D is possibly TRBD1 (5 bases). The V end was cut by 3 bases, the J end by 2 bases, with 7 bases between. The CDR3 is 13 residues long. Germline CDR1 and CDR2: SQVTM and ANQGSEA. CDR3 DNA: TGCAGCGTTGACAGGGTTAACACCGGGGAGCTGTTTTTT. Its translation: CSVDRVNTGELFF.

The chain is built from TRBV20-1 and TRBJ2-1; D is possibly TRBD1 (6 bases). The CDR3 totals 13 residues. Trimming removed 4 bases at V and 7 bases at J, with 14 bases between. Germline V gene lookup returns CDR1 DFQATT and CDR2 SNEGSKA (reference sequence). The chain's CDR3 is CSATLDRLNEQFF. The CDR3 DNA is TGCAGTGCTACTCTGGACAGACTAAATGAGCAGTTCTTC.

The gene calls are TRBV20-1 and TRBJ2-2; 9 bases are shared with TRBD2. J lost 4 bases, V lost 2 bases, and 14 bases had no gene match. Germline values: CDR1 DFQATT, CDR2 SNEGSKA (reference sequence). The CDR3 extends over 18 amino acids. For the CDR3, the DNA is TGCAGTGCTAGATTTCTCTCGGCCGCGGGGGGGCCCACCGGGGAGCTGTTTTTT. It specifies CSARFLSAAGGPTGELFF.

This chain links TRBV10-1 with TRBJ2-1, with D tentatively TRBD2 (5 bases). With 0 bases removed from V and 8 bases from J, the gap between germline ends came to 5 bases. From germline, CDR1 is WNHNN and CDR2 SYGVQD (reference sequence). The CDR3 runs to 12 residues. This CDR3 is CASSESADEQFF. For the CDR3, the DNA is TGCGCCAGCAGTGAGTCAGCGGATGAGCAGTTCTTC.

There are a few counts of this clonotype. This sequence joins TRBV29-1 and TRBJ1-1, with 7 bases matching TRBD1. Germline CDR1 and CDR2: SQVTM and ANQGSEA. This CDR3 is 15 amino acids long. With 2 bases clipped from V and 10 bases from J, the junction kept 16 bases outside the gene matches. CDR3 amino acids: CSVEPRQGYRVGAFF. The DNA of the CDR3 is TGCAGCGTTGAACCCCGACAGGGCTATAGGGTGGGAGCTTTCTTT. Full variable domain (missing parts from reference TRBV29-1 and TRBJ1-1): SAVISQKPSRDICQRGTSLTIQCQVDSQVTMMFWYRQQPGQSLTLIATANQGSEATYESGFVIDKFPISRPNLTFSTLTVSNMSPEDSSIYLCSVEPRQGYRVGAFFGQGTRLTVV.

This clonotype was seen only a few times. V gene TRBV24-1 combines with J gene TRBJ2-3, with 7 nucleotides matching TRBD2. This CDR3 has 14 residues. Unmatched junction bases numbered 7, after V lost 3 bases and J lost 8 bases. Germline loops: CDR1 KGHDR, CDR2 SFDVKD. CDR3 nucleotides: TGTGCCACCAGTGATCCGGGGAGGGAGGCTACGCAGTATTTT. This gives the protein CATSDPGREATQYF.